This T cell receptor beta chain was observed in a study of neoadjuvant nivolumab and ipilimumab in lung cancer. Study findings and constraints: TCR clonality did not significantly correlate with pathologic tumor regression. TCR sequencing covered a small number of samples.

The CDR3 covers 11 residues. Trimming cost V 4 bases and J 2 bases, with 2 bases left between them. Looked up from germline, CDR1 is SGHAT and CDR2 is FQNNGV. This clone was recorded once. Its specificity is not known. Assay used: immunoSEQ multiplex PCR; TCRdb lists only in-frame clones, some missing. The sample holds a few thousand clones, about 91% seen once. The sequences come from tumor tissue, collected after neoadjuvant nivolumab, alone or with ipilimumab, at or shortly before surgery. The V gene is TRBV11-2, the J gene TRBJ2-5; D not resolved. The receptor was isolated from an adult with non-small cell lung cancer. CDR3 DNA: TGTGCCAGCAGCTCTCAAGAGACCCAGTACTTC. Amino acid sequence: CASSSQETQYF.